This T cell receptor beta chain was captured by sequencing in a study of PD-L1 blockade in urothelial cancer. Repertoires were generated with immunoSEQ multiplex PCR, while TCRdb's copy carries only in-frame clones and drops some. There are 50,000 or so clones in the sample; approximately 83% occur only once, and 15% to 20% lies in the top ten. The germline V and J ends were trimmed by 10 bases and 6 bases, with 7 bases remaining between them. The CDR3 is 9 amino acids. The genes are TRBV23-1 and TRBJ2-7; unclear D gene. TRBV23-1 falls under the ORF class, with uncertain function. The origin of this receptor is a man aged 60 to 75 with urothelial cancer. Source: PBMCs, taken around atezolizumab (anti-PD-L1) treatment. The CDR3 nucleotides are TGCGCCACCCTCCTCGAGCAGTACTTC. Its translation is CATLLEQYF.